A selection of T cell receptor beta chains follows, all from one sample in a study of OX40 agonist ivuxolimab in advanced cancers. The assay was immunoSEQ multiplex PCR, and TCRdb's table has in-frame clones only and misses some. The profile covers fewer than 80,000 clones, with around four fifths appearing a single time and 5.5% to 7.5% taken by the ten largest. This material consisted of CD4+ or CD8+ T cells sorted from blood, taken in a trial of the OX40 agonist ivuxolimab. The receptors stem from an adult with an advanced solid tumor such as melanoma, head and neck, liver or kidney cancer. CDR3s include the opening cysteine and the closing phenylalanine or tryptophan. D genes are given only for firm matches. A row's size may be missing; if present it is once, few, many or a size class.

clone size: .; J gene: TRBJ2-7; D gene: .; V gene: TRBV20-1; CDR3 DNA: TGCAGTGCTGGGGGCTACGAGCAGTACTTC; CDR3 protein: CSAGGYEQYF
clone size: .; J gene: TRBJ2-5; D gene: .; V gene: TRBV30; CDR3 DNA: TGTGCCTGTCAGGGCCCGCAGGAGGCGACCCAGTACTTC; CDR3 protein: CACQGPQEATQYF
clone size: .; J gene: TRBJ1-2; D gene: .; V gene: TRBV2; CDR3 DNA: TGTGCCAGCAGTGAAGCGCTTGGGGGGCGCGGCTATGGCTACACCTTC; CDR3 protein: CASSEALGGRGYGYTF
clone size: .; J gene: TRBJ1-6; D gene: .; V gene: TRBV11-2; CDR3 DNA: TGTGCCAGCCCCCTCAATTCACCCCTCCACTTT; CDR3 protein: CASPLNSPLHF
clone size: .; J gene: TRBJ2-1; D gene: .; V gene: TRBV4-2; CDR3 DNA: TGTGCCAGCAGCCTCCAAGGAGGGAATGAGCAGTTCTTC; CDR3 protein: CASSLQGGNEQFF
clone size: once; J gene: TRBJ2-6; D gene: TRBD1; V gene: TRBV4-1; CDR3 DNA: TGCGCCAGCAGCCGGAGGAAAGGACAGGGAAGCTCTGGGGCCAACGTCCTGACTTTC; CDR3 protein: CASSRRKGQGSSGANVLTF
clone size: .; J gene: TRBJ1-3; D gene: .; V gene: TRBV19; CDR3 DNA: TGTGCCAGTAGGGGGATTGGAAACACCATATATTTT; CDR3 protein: CASRGIGNTIYF
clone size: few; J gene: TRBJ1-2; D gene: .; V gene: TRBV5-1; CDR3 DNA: TGCGCCAGCAGCCGGGACCTCTATGGCTACACCTTC; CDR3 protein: CASSRDLYGYTF
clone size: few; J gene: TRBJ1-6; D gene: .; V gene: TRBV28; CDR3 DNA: TGTGCCAGCAGTTTCGGTAATTCACCCCTCCACTTT; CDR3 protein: CASSFGNSPLHF
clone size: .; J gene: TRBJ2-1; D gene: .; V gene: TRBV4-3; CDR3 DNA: TGCGCCAGCAGCCAAAACACGGGAGTTTCCTACAATGAGCAGTTCTTC; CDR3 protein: CASSQNTGVSYNEQFF
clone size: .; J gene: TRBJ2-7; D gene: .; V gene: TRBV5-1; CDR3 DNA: TGCGCCAGCAGTGAGGACAGCTCCTACGAGCAGTACTTC; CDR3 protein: CASSEDSSYEQYF
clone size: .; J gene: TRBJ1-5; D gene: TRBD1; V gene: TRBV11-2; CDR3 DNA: TGTGCCAGCAGCTTGAACCCGGGACAGAATCAGCCCCAGCATTTT; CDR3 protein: CASSLNPGQNQPQHF
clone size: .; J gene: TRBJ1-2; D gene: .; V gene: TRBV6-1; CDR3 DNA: TGTGCCAGCAGTGAAGTGGGGGGCAGCCTCTATGGCTACACCTTC; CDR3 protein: CASSEVGGSLYGYTF
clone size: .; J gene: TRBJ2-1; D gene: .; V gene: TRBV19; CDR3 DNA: TGTGCCAGTAGTATAGTCGCGGGGCCCACTAACGCCCTACTAATGAGGCAGTTCTTC; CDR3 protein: CASSIVAGPTNALLMRQFF
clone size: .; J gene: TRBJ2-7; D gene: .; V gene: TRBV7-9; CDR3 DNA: TGTGCCAGCCAAGAGGAGTACGAGCAGTACTTC; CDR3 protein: CASQEEYEQYF
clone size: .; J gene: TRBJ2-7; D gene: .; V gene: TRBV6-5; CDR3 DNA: TGTGCCAGCAGCTTCGGTCCGGCTCAGATGCACGAGCAGTACTTC; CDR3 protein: CASSFGPAQMHEQYF
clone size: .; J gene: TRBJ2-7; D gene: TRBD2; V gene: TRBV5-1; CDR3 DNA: TGCGCCAGCAGCAGGTCGGGGGGCTCCTACGAGCAGTACTTC; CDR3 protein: CASSRSGGSYEQYF
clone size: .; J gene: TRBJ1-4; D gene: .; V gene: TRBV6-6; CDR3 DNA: TGTGCCAGCAGGGGAAAAAATGAAAAACTGTTTTTT; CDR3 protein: CASRGKNEKLFF
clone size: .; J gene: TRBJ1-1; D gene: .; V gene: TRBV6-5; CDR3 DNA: TGTGCCAGCAGCCCCCCCGGGGGGACTGAAGCTTTCTTT; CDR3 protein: CASSPPGGTEAFF
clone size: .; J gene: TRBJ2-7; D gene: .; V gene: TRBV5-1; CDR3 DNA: TGCGCCAGCAGCTCGGGGCATGGCAGGTCCTACGAGCAGTACTTC; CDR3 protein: CASSSGHGRSYEQYF
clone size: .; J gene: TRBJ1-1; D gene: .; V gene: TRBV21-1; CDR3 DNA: TGTGCCAGCAGCTTGGCGTTAGTTCGCACTGAAGCTTTCTTT; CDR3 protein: CASSLALVRTEAFF
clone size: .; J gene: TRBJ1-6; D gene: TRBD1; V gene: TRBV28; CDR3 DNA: TGTGCCAGCAGTTTGACAGGGGATAATTCACCCCTCCACTTT; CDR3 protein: CASSLTGDNSPLHF
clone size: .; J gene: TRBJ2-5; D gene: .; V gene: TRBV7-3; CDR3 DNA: TGTGCCAGCAGCCCCCCCGGGACTTCGCGGGAGACCCAGTACTTC; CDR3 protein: CASSPPGTSRETQYF
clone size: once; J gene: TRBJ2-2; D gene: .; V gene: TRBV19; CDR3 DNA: TGTGCCAGTAGTATAGCAGGGGTCGGGGAGCTGTTTTTT; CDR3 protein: CASSIAGVGELFF
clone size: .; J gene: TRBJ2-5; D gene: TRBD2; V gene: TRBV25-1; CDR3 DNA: TGTGCCAGCAGTGAAAGTCGGGGGGGCCAAGAGACCCAGTACTTC; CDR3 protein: CASSESRGGQETQYF
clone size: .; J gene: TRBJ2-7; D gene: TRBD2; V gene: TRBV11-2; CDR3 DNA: TGTGCCAGCAGCTTTGCGGGAGGAGTGTACGAGCAGTACTTC; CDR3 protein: CASSFAGGVYEQYF